Listed below are T cell receptor beta chains from one sample, sequenced in a study of regulatory T cells in long-lasting Graves disease. TCRdb reanalysed the multiplex PCR reads using MiXCR and keeps one entry per CDR3 protein. The sample includes about 450,000 distinct CDR3 sequences, about a quarter of them seen just once. Sequencing used peripheral blood mononuclear cells (PBMCs), obtained when the disease was refractory, from a patient treated with antithyroid drugs. These receptors came from a female donor with Graves disease. Each CDR3 is given with its conserved first and last residue. D genes are given only for firm matches. Size is stated for part of the rows, as once, few or many counts, or as a class when the clone is expanded.

D | size | J | V | DNA | CDR3
. | . | TRBJ1-3 | TRBV7-2 | TGTGCCAGCAGCACAAGCCCAGGTCGCTCTGGAAACACCATATATTTT | CASSTSPGRSGNTIYF
. | few | TRBJ1-2 | TRBV5-1 | TGCGCCAGCAGCTTGGTGGCAGGGGCCACGCGTGGCTACACCTTC | CASSLVAGATRGYTF
. | . | TRBJ1-6 | TRBV28 | TGTGCCAGCAGTCCCCCCGACCGAGTTAATTCACCCCTCCACTTT | CASSPPDRVNSPLHF
TRBD1 | few | TRBJ1-2 | TRBV10-3 | TGTGCCACCAGACAGGGGTCGGACTATGGCTACACCTTC | CATRQGSDYGYTF
. | . | TRBJ2-5 | TRBV7-9 | TGTGCCAGCAGCCTCGGGGGAGGCGATCCCCAGTACTTC | CASSLGGGDPQYF
. | many | TRBJ1-1 | TRBV20-1 | TGCAGTGCTGCTAAGGGGAACACTGAAGCTTTCTTT | CSAAKGNTEAFF
. | . | TRBJ2-1 | TRBV20-1 | TGCAGTGCCTACCTGATTGATGTATCCTCCTACAATGAGCAGTTCTTC | CSAYLIDVSSYNEQFF
. | . | TRBJ1-6 | TRBV9 | TGTGCCAGCAGCGGACAGACCTCCGATTCACCCCTCCACTTT | CASSGQTSDSPLHF
. | . | TRBJ2-7 | TRBV11-3 | TGTGCCAGCAGCTGGGGGTACCCATCCGAGCAGTACTTC | CASSWGYPSEQYF
TRBD1 | many | TRBJ1-1 | TRBV6-5 | TGTGCCAGCAGTTACTCGAAGGGACAGGGGGCGTACTTTGAAGCTTTCTTT | CASSYSKGQGAYFEAFF
. | many | TRBJ2-1 | TRBV29-1 | TGCAGCATATGGGACAATGAGCAGTTCTTC | CSIWDNEQFF